The T cell receptor beta chain under discussion was sequenced for a study of T-cell memory formation after mild COVID-19. The study, taken as a whole, reports: Some clones that responded turned up in pre-infection memory, which suggests that cross-reactive memory joined in.

To note about this clonotype: Its antigen is unknown.

TCR alpha and TCR beta cDNA libraries with sample barcodes and UMIs came from 5'RACE using constant-segment primers. TCRdb used MiXCR to reprocess the 5' RACE reads, holding one entry per CDR3 protein. The profile shows almost 550,000 distinct CDR3 sequences, around 21% of them singletons. The length of the CDR3 is 15 residues. The V and J ends lost 2 bases and 9 bases, in that order; junction bases with no gene match: 5. Germline V gene data show CDR1 as SGHRS and CDR2 as YFSETQ. The receptor was isolated from an adult woman who had mild COVID-19 (a few samples of this study predate the infection). Cell type and time point are not known. The V and J genes are TRBV5-1 and TRBJ2-1; TRBD2 matches at 13 bases. The sequenced sample was PBMCs or a T cell subset sorted from them (not recorded which). The CDR3 DNA is TGCGCCAGCAGCTTACTAGCGGGGGGGGCCTCTGAGCAGTTCTTC. It translates to CASSLLAGGASEQFF.